Listed below are T cell receptor beta chains from one sample, sequenced in a study of blood T cell repertoires in COVID-19. Sequenced by immunoSEQ multiplex PCR; TCRdb stores in-frame clones only, minus some. Among some 180,000 clones listed, 84% were seen once. The source material was PBMCs or T cells enriched from blood (not recorded which). All receptors come from a woman in her 30s who had been exposed to COVID-19. Each CDR3 is given with its conserved first and last residue. The D gene is left open where the match is weak. Clone size is stated in some rows and not others, as once, few, many or a class when expanded.

- TRBJ1-4 - TRBV6-2/TRBV6-3 TGTGCCAGCAGTTACCACAGTGCAACTAATGAAAAACTGTTTTTT CASSYHSATNEKLFF
- TRBJ1-1 - TRBV5-4 TGTGCCAGTTTAGGGGCAAACACTGAAGCTTTCTTT CASLGANTEAFF
TRBD2 TRBJ2-3 - TRBV6-5 TGTGCCAGCAGCCCCAGCGCGGGGGGCACAGATACGCAGTATTTT CASSPSAGGTDTQYF
- TRBJ1-2 once TRBV3-1/TRBV3-2 TGTGCCAGCAGCCAATTTGGATCGGGGGGCTACACCTTC CASSQFGSGGYTF
- TRBJ1-4 once TRBV11-2 TGTGCCAGCAGCAACCACCAAGGGGGTGAAAAACTGTTTTTT CASSNHQGGEKLFF
- TRBJ1-4 - TRBV9 TGTGCCAGCAGCGTAGATCCAGGGACTAATGAAAAACTGTTTTTT CASSVDPGTNEKLFF
- TRBJ1-3 - TRBV3-1/TRBV3-2 TGTGCCAGCAGCTCTACGCTTAGGGGTCCCATATATTTT CASSSTLRGPIYF
- TRBJ2-1 few TRBV14 TGTGCCAGCAGCCAAATTCGCCTCGGCAATGAGCAGTTCTTC CASSQIRLGNEQFF
- TRBJ1-1 - TRBV19 TGTGCCAGTAGTGGGGCGAGGAACACTGAAGCTTTCTTT CASSGARNTEAFF
- TRBJ1-1 - TRBV29-1 TGCAGCGTTGACAGGTACCCTGAAGCTTTCTTT CSVDRYPEAFF
TRBD1 TRBJ2-1 - TRBV5-1 TGCGCCAGCAGCTTGGGGGACAGGAACAATGAGCAGTTCTTC CASSLGDRNNEQFF
- TRBJ1-1 - TRBV7-8 TGTGCCAGCAGCTTAGTGACCCATAGCGCGACTGAAGCTTTCTTT CASSLVTHSATEAFF
- TRBJ1-3 - TRBV27 TGTGCCAGCAGTCCCCAAGGTGACAGTTCTGGAAACACCATATATTTT CASSPQGDSSGNTIYF
- TRBJ1-1 once TRBV11-2 TGTGCCAGCAGCTTAGATCGGGCAGGGATTGAAGCTTTCTTT CASSLDRAGIEAFF
- TRBJ1-6 - TRBV11-2 TGTGCCAGCAGCTTAGAAGGACAGCAGAATTCACCCCTCCACTTT CASSLEGQQNSPLHF
- TRBJ1-4 few TRBV19 TGTGCCAGTACCGCGGGGTACGAAAAACTGTTTTTT CASTAGYEKLFF
- TRBJ1-6 - TRBV5-4 TGTGCCAGCAGCTTGGGGACAGCGAGGAATTCACCCCTCCACTTT CASSLGTARNSPLHF
- TRBJ1-3 - TRBV30 TGTGCCTGGAGAGACCCTACAGGCCGCGCTGGAAACACCATATATTTT CAWRDPTGRAGNTIYF
TRBD1 TRBJ1-2 - TRBV9 TGTGCCAGCAGCGCAGGGACAGGGGTTGGCTACACCTTC CASSAGTGVGYTF
- TRBJ1-5 - TRBV12-3/TRBV12-4 TGTGCCAGCAGTTTAGCCGGGGTCCAGCCCCAGCATTTT CASSLAGVQPQHF
TRBD1 TRBJ2-2 - TRBV7-2 TGTGCCAGCAGCTCCAGACAGGGGACCGGGGAGCTGTTTTTT CASSSRQGTGELFF
TRBD1 TRBJ1-2 - TRBV7-2 TGTGCCAGCAGCTCGGGACAGCTAACTAACTATGGCTACACCTTC CASSSGQLTNYGYTF
TRBD1 TRBJ1-1 - TRBV5-4 TGTGCCAGCAGCGTGACAGGGGGCACTGAAGCTTTCTTT CASSVTGGTEAFF
TRBD1 TRBJ2-7 - TRBV11-2 TGTGCCAGCAGCCGTTTTAGGGAGACAGGGATTGACTCCTACGAGCAGTACTTC CASSRFRETGIDSYEQYF
- TRBJ1-4 once TRBV6-6 TGTGCCAGCGCGGGGTTTAAGGCAACTAATGAAAAACTGTTTTTT CASAGFKATNEKLFF
- TRBJ2-7 - TRBV9 TGTGCCAGCAGCCCGGGTCTCCTCGAGCAGTACTTC CASSPGLLEQYF
TRBD1 TRBJ1-6 - TRBV25-1 TGTGCCAGCAGTGAATATCAGACAGGGGGGGATTCACCCCTCCACTTT CASSEYQTGGDSPLHF
TRBD1 TRBJ1-6 few TRBV4-2 TGTGCCAGCAGCCCTCGGACAGGTAGCTCCGGGAATTCACCCCTCCACTTT CASSPRTGSSGNSPLHF
TRBD1 TRBJ1-6 - TRBV2 TGTGCCAGCACCAGAAGGACAGGGGGCGATTCACCCCTCCACTTT CASTRRTGGDSPLHF
TRBD1 TRBJ1-4 - TRBV5-4 TGTGCCAGCAGCTCCCGGACAGGGGGCGATCCTGGTGAAAAACTGTTTTTT CASSSRTGGDPGEKLFF
TRBD1 TRBJ2-7 - TRBV10-3 TGTGCCATCAGAGTCCAGGGGGATCACGAGCAGTACTTC CAIRVQGDHEQYF
TRBD1 TRBJ1-2 - TRBV27 TGTGCCAGCAGTCCCGGGACAGGGGTCCCACCTAACTATGGCTACACCTTC CASSPGTGVPPNYGYTF
TRBD1 TRBJ2-1 - TRBV14 TGTGCCAGCAGCCAGGAGACAGGGGGCAATGAGCAGTTCTTC CASSQETGGNEQFF
TRBD2 TRBJ2-1 - TRBV6-5 TGTGCCAGCTGGGCGGGGGGTACCTACAATGAGCAGTTCTTC CASWAGGTYNEQFF
- TRBJ1-4 - TRBV14 TGTGCCAGCAGCCACCGCACAGGGTTCGCTGAAAAACTGTTTTTT CASSHRTGFAEKLFF
- TRBJ1-2 - TRBV6-6 TGTGCCAGCAGTTACGAGTGGGACACCAAGAACTATGGCTACACCTTC CASSYEWDTKNYGYTF
TRBD2 TRBJ2-3 - TRBV5-4 TGTGCCAGCAGCTTTCCTAGCGGGGGGGCTCCAGATACGCAGTATTTT CASSFPSGGAPDTQYF
- TRBJ2-3 - TRBV27 TGTGCCAGCAGTTTTAATCCAGATACGCAGTATTTT CASSFNPDTQYF
TRBD1 TRBJ2-2 - TRBV5-6 TGTGCCAGCAGCTATGGGACAGGGATCGCCGGGGAGCTGTTTTTT CASSYGTGIAGELFF
- TRBJ1-1 once TRBV4-1 TGCGCCAGCAGCCCCTATGGGCAGGGTCAGAACACTGAAGCTTTCTTT CASSPYGQGQNTEAFF
- TRBJ2-7 - TRBV6-6 TGTGCCAGCAGTTACCCGGACAGCCCCTACGAGCAGTACTTC CASSYPDSPYEQYF
- TRBJ1-4 - TRBV5-1 TGCGCCAGCAGTCTTGCCGGGGGAGAGAATGAAAAACTGTTTTTT CASSLAGGENEKLFF
- TRBJ2-3 - TRBV3-1/TRBV3-2 TGTGCCAGCAGCCAAGGTCCAGTAAGTACAGATACGCAGTATTTT CASSQGPVSTDTQYF
- TRBJ1-5 - TRBV25-1 TGTGCCAGCAGTATTAATGGAGAAAATCAGCCCCAGCATTTT CASSINGENQPQHF
- TRBJ2-7 - TRBV5-1 TGCGCCAGCAGCCCACCGGGACTCCCGAGCTCCTACGAGCAGTACTTC CASSPPGLPSSYEQYF
- TRBJ1-2 once TRBV4-2 TGTGCCAGCAGCCGCCTCGGCGGGACCCCTTATGGCTACACCTTC CASSRLGGTPYGYTF